A selection of T cell receptor beta chains follows, all from one sample in a study of blood T cell repertoires in COVID-19. Generated by immunoSEQ multiplex PCR, the TCRdb table keeps only in-frame clones and is missing some. The table shows over 150,000 clones, with roughly nine tenths occurring only once. Material for sequencing was peripheral blood. Every receptor here comes from a man between 18 and 29 years old who had recovered from COVID-19. Each CDR3 is given with its conserved first and last residue. Each record gives: clone size, V gene, J gene, D gene, CDR3 DNA, CDR3 protein. A D gene is named only where the DNA matches it firmly. Part of the rows lack a size; the others show once, few, many or a class for expanded clones.

.	TRBV5-1	TRBJ1-1	.	TGCGCCAGCAGCGTCCTCTCGGGAACACCGAACACTGAAGCTTTCTTT	CASSVLSGTPNTEAFF
.	TRBV18	TRBJ2-5	.	TGTGCCAGCTCACCAAGCGGCGTAGAGACCCAGTACTTC	CASSPSGVETQYF
.	TRBV27	TRBJ2-7	.	TGTGCCAGCAGAAGGGATTTGTGGGGCAGCCCTTCCTACGAGCAGTACTTC	CASRRDLWGSPSYEQYF
.	TRBV7-3	TRBJ2-1	TRBD2	TGTGCCAGCAGCTTCAAATCCGGGACTAGCGGGAGCTCCTACAATGAGCAGTTCTTC	CASSFKSGTSGSSYNEQFF
.	TRBV28	TRBJ2-7	.	TGTGCCAGCAGCCCCTCCATCGGGGGTGGTTTATACGAGCAGTACTTC	CASSPSIGGGLYEQYF
.	TRBV28	TRBJ1-2	.	TGTGCCAGCAGTTTCCCCGGACAGAACTATGGCTACACCTTC	CASSFPGQNYGYTF
.	TRBV9	TRBJ1-4	.	TGTGCCAGCAGCGTAGGGGGCACTAATGAAAAACTGTTTTTT	CASSVGGTNEKLFF
.	TRBV4-1	TRBJ2-1	TRBD2	TGCGCCAGCAGCCAAGTCTTTCTGGGGGAGGGCCCCTACAATGAGCAGTTCTTC	CASSQVFLGEGPYNEQFF
.	TRBV6-7	TRBJ1-6	TRBD1	TGTGCCAGCAGTTACGACAGGGGGCGCCCCTATCATTCACCCCTCCACTTT	CASSYDRGRPYHSPLHF
.	TRBV19	TRBJ1-5	.	TGTGCCAGTCAATATCAGGGAGGCTTTCGGGAGCCCCAGCATTTT	CASQYQGGFREPQHF
few	TRBV30	TRBJ2-1	TRBD2	TGTGGGGGCGCGGGAGTGTTCAATGAGCAGTTCTTC	CGGAGVFNEQFF
.	TRBV12-3/TRBV12-4	TRBJ1-5	.	TGTGCCAGCAGTTTCGAGTATCAGCCCCAGCATTTT	CASSFEYQPQHF
once	TRBV5-1	TRBJ2-4	.	TGCGCCAGCAGCTTGGGATTTGAGGGGGTGAACATTCAGTACTTC	CASSLGFEGVNIQYF
.	TRBV7-2	TRBJ2-7	.	TGTGCCAGCAGCTTACGAGGCGGGACCACCTACGAGCAGTACTTC	CASSLRGGTTYEQYF
.	TRBV10-3	TRBJ2-3	.	TGTGCCATCACCGCCACAGGGAAACGCACAGATACGCAGTATTTT	CAITATGKRTDTQYF
once	TRBV3-1/TRBV3-2	TRBJ2-6	.	TGTGCCAGCAGCCTCCTAAGCGGACAGAGCTCTGGGGCCAACGTCCTGACTTTC	CASSLLSGQSSGANVLTF
.	TRBV7-8	TRBJ2-2	TRBD2	TGTGCCAGCAGCCACAGCGGGAGGGACACCGGGGAGCTGTTTTTT	CASSHSGRDTGELFF
.	TRBV5-1	TRBJ2-3	.	TGCGCCAGCAGCGGAGGACAGCCCACAGATACGCAGTATTTT	CASSGGQPTDTQYF
.	TRBV10-3	TRBJ1-2	.	TGTGCCATCAGTGAGTCGCGGGGCCTCTATGGCTACACCTTC	CAISESRGLYGYTF
.	TRBV4-1	TRBJ1-4	.	TGCGCCAGCAGCCAGCGACAGATGAATGAAAAACTGTTTTTT	CASSQRQMNEKLFF
.	TRBV2	TRBJ1-4	.	TGTGCCACCAGAAACGTGGGGGGAATGGAGGAAAAACTGTTTTTT	CATRNVGGMEEKLFF
.	TRBV9	TRBJ2-7	.	TGTGCCAGCGCAGGGGTTGGCTACGAGCAGTACTTC	CASAGVGYEQYF
.	TRBV4-1	TRBJ2-7	TRBD2	TGCGCCAGCAGCCAAGAGAAACTAGCGTACGAATACGAGCAGTACTTC	CASSQEKLAYEYEQYF
.	TRBV5-4	TRBJ1-4	.	TGTGCCAGCAGCTTGGGAGGAGGGTGGGTCTCTGAAAAACTGTTTTTT	CASSLGGGWVSEKLFF
.	TRBV5-1	TRBJ2-1	TRBD1	TGCGCCAGCAGCGAGGACAGGGATGAGTTCTTC	CASSEDRDEFF
few	TRBV28	TRBJ2-7	TRBD2	TGTGCCAGCACCTTAGGGCGGACTAGCGGGAGTTGGTACGAGCAGTACTTC	CASTLGRTSGSWYEQYF
.	TRBV2	TRBJ1-5	TRBD1	TGTGCCAGCAGGGATGGACAGGGCGGCCAGCCCCAGCATTTT	CASRDGQGGQPQHF
.	TRBV19	TRBJ2-2	TRBD2	TGTGCCAGTAGTATAGATCGGGGACTAGCGGGATCCGGGGAGCTGTTTTTT	CASSIDRGLAGSGELFF
.	TRBV9	TRBJ2-1	.	TGTGCCAGCAGCCCTTTAGCTGCCGATGAGCAGTTCTTC	CASSPLAADEQFF
.	TRBV13	TRBJ1-6	TRBD1	TGTGCCAGCAGCCTCCGGGACAGTCGTTCACCCCTCCACTTT	CASSLRDSRSPLHF
few	TRBV29-1	TRBJ2-3	TRBD1	TGCAGCGTTCAGGACCGACAGGGGGCGGCAGATACGCAGTATTTT	CSVQDRQGAADTQYF
once	TRBV27	TRBJ2-1	TRBD2	TGTGCCAGCAGTCCGTCGACTAGCGGGAGTAGCAATGAGCAGTTCTTC	CASSPSTSGSSNEQFF
.	TRBV6-5	TRBJ2-1	.	TGTGCCAGCAGTTACGGCGGGGGAGGGGGCAATGAGCAGTTCTTC	CASSYGGGGGNEQFF
.	TRBV7-2	TRBJ2-2	.	TGTGCCAGCAGCTTAGGGGTCATACAGGGCTGGGAGCTGTTTTTT	CASSLGVIQGWELFF
.	TRBV19	TRBJ1-5	.	TGTGCCAGTAGTATTAGCGGCAGCAATCAGCCCCAGCATTTT	CASSISGSNQPQHF
.	TRBV10-3	TRBJ2-1	TRBD2	TGTGCCATCAGGGAAGGGGACTACCTTTACAATGAGCAGTTCTTC	CAIREGDYLYNEQFF
few	TRBV5-6	TRBJ1-1	.	TGTGCCAGCACCCAATTTGGGGGGGCTCCTGAAGCTTTCTTT	CASTQFGGAPEAFF
once	TRBV5-1	TRBJ2-5	.	TGCGCCAGCAGCCGTGAAGGACAGCGAGAGACCCAGTACTTC	CASSREGQRETQYF
few	TRBV7-2	TRBJ1-3	.	TGTGCCAGCCTCAAGGACAACTCTGGAAACACCATATATTTT	CASLKDNSGNTIYF
.	TRBV10-3	TRBJ1-6	TRBD1	TGTGCCATCAGACAGGGGGATAATTCACCCCTCCACTTT	CAIRQGDNSPLHF
.	TRBV14	TRBJ2-7	TRBD2	TGTGCCAGCAGATCCACCAGCGGGAGGGCCCCTTACGAGCAGTACTTC	CASRSTSGRAPYEQYF
.	TRBV18	TRBJ2-7	TRBD1	TGTGCCAGCTCACCAGAGGACAGGTTCTCCTACGAGCAGTACTTC	CASSPEDRFSYEQYF
.	TRBV7-9	TRBJ1-1	.	TGTGCCAGCAGCTTAGTGGGGGGGATGGCTTTCTTT	CASSLVGGMAFF
.	TRBV6-5	TRBJ2-1	TRBD1	TGTGCCAGCAGTTACTCGGGGACAGGGGCCCCTGGGGAGCAGTTCTTC	CASSYSGTGAPGEQFF
.	TRBV7-3	TRBJ2-1	TRBD2	TGTGCCAGCAGCTCGTCCTCTAGCGGGAGTAGGAAAAATGAGCAGTTCTTC	CASSSSSSGSRKNEQFF
.	TRBV27	TRBJ2-1	.	TGTGCCAGCAGCGGCCAGACAGGCTCCTACAATGAGCAGTTCTTC	CASSGQTGSYNEQFF
once	TRBV24-1	TRBJ2-3	TRBD1	TGTGCCACCAGTGCTGACGAGGGGGCGGGAGATACGCAGTATTTT	CATSADEGAGDTQYF
.	TRBV7-2	TRBJ1-2	.	TGTGCCAGCAGCTCCCGATTGGGGGCGAACTATGGCTACACCTTC	CASSSRLGANYGYTF
.	TRBV6-5	TRBJ1-5	TRBD1	TGTGCCAGCAGTTACTCAGGGACAGCGGGCAATCAGCCCCAGCATTTT	CASSYSGTAGNQPQHF
once	TRBV7-2	TRBJ2-1	.	TGTGCCAGCAGCCCCATTGGCACCCTCTCCTACAATGAGCAGTTCTTC	CASSPIGTLSYNEQFF
.	TRBV21-1	TRBJ1-1	.	TGTGCCAGCAGCAAAAGGGGAGGGGCTGAAGCTTTCTTT	CASSKRGGAEAFF
.	TRBV7-2	TRBJ2-4	TRBD2	TGTGCCAGCAGCTTAGAACGGGGGGGAGATCCAGCCAAAAACATTCAGTACTTC	CASSLERGGDPAKNIQYF
once	TRBV7-2	TRBJ2-2	.	TGTGCCAGCAGCTTAATGGGGGACTACACCGGGGAGCTGTTTTTT	CASSLMGDYTGELFF
.	TRBV3-1/TRBV3-2	TRBJ1-4	.	TGTGCCAGCAGCCAAGCGATCAGCGGGGGGAACAATAAACTGTTTTTT	CASSQAISGGNNKLFF